The 10 T cell receptor beta chains below were found in one sample sequenced in a study of blood T cell repertoires in COVID-19. The data were produced by immunoSEQ multiplex PCR, yet TCRdb's version contains in-frame clones alone and is incomplete. The table lists under 130,000 clones, 84% of them singletons. Sequenced sample: peripheral blood. These receptors were taken from a human donor in a cohort sampled during active or convalescent COVID-19.

This rearrangement joins TRBV7-2 to TRBJ1-5; D not certain. This CDR3 contains 15 residues. Germline CDR1 reads SGHTA; CDR2 reads FQGNSA. V was trimmed by 1 base and J by 1 base, leaving 8 bases between them. The CDR3 protein is CASSLGGKSNQPQHF. The CDR3 DNA follows: TGTGCCAGCAGCTTAGGAGGAAAGAGCAATCAGCCCCAGCATTTT.

CDR3 nucleotide sequence: TGTGCCAGCAGCTTACAGGGGCATAGTTCACCCCTCCACTTT. This translates into CASSLQGHSSPLHF. The chain links TRBV7-9 to TRBJ1-6; a weak D match, TRBD1 (6 bases). The CDR3 is 14 residues long. With 2 bases removed from V and 9 bases from J, the gap between germline ends came to 11 bases. Germline CDR1 SEHNR, CDR2 FQNEAQ (reference sequence).

The V and J genes are TRBV6-6 and TRBJ2-4; 7 nucleotides line up with TRBD1. CDR3 size: 15 residues. Germline V gene sequence: CDR1 MNHNY, CDR2 SVGAGI (reference sequence). V was clipped by 7 bases and J by 6 bases; unmatched bases: 12. The CDR3 here is CASTAPGGRGNIQYF. CDR3 bases: TGTGCCAGCACCGCCCCAGGGGGTAGAGGAAACATTCAGTACTTC.

The chain recombines TRBV6-1 with TRBJ1-5, with D perhaps TRBD1 (6 bases). The V gene lost 2 bases and the J gene lost 3 bases, with 14 bases spanning the gap. The CDR3 consists of 16 residues. The germline V gene encodes CDR1 MNHNS and CDR2 SASEGT. The CDR3 loop reads CASSETGRWVNQPQHF. Written as DNA, the CDR3 is TGTGCCAGCAGTGAAACAGGGAGATGGGTCAATCAGCCCCAGCATTTT.

This chain links TRBV27 with TRBJ1-5; 10 bases line up with TRBD1. The CDR3 spans 16 residues. With V trimmed by 8 bases and J by 6 bases, 13 bases remained unmatched. In germline, CDR1 is MNHEY, CDR2 SMNVEV (reference sequence). CDR3 protein: CASARQGAKRAQPQHF. The DNA of the CDR3 is TGTGCCAGCGCGAGACAGGGGGCTAAGAGGGCTCAGCCCCAGCATTTT.

The chain couples TRBV9 to TRBJ2-3; 12 bases match TRBD2. The CDR3 extends over 18 amino acids. Germline trimming cut 3 bases from V and 4 bases from J; bases unmatched to any gene: 12. Germline V CDR1 and CDR2: SGDLS, YYNGEE. This chain's CDR3 is CASSGPTSGGKQADTQYF. The CDR3 DNA reads as TGTGCCAGCAGCGGTCCGACTAGCGGGGGAAAACAGGCAGATACGCAGTATTTT.

The chain carries TRBV7-2 and TRBJ1-6, with 7 bases lining up with TRBD1. V shed 0 bases, J shed 9 bases, and the junction held 8 bases outside the gene matches. The germline CDR1 and CDR2 sequences are SGHTA and FQGNSA. The CDR3 extends over 16 amino acids. DNA of the CDR3: TGTGCCAGCAGCTTAGCGCGGACAGGTCTGGTTTCACCCCTCCACTTT. Protein: CASSLARTGLVSPLHF. The entire variable domain, with the rest obtained from reference TRBV7-2 and TRBJ1-6, is as follows: GAGVSQSPSNKVTEKGKDVELRCDPISGHTALYWYRQSLGQGLEFLIYFQGNSAPDKSGLPSDRFSAERTGGSVSTLTIQRTQQEDSAVYLCASSLARTGLVSPLHFGNGTRLTVT.

This clone was picked up one time. The gene calls are TRBV11-2 and TRBJ1-2, with 7 bases aligning to TRBD1. Germline CDR1 is SGHAT and CDR2 is FQNNGV. V trimming: 6 bases; J trimming: 0 bases; junction bases outside the gene matches: 7. The CDR3 extends over 15 amino acids. This chain's CDR3 is CASSHRGSTNYGYTF. In DNA, the CDR3 is TGTGCCAGCAGTCACAGGGGATCCACTAACTATGGCTACACCTTC.

The chain combines TRBV27 with TRBJ2-2; TRBD1 aligns across 9 bases. The CDR3 totals 17 residues. The trim removed 2 bases at V and 6 bases at J, leaving 10 bases unmatched. Germline CDR1 reads MNHEY; CDR2 reads SMNVEV (reference sequence). The CDR3 sequence: CASSLRMGQGGPGELFF. DNA for the CDR3: TGTGCCAGCAGTTTACGGATGGGACAGGGAGGTCCCGGGGAGCTGTTTTTT.

In this sample, this clone turned up a few times. The chain uses TRBV19 and TRBJ2-7; D is ambiguous. V gave up 7 bases and J gave up 1 base, with 17 bases separating them. CDR1 and CDR2 (germline): LNHDA, SQIVND (reference sequence). CDR3 size: 15 residues. In nucleotides, the CDR3 is TGTGCCAGTAAAACGACTGCTACCTCTTCCTACGAGCAGTACTTC. Residues: CASKTTATSSYEQYF.